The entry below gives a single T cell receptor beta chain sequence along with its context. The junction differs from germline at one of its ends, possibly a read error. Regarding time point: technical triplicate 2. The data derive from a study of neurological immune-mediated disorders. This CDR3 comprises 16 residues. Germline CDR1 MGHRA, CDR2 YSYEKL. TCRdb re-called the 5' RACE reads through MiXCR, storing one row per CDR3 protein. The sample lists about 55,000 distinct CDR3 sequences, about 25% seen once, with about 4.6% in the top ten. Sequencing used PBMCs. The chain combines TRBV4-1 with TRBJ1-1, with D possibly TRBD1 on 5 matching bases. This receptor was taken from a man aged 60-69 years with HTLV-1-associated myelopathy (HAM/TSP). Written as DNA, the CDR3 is TGCACCAGCAGCCAAGATATTGTGGGGGGGTTTGGTGAAGCTTTCTTT. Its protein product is CTSSQDIVGGFGEAFF.